This T cell receptor (beta chain) came from a study of molecular identifiers for immune sequencing clone quantification. Findings of the study overall: Naive cells had under 1% of molecules in clones above 20 RNA copies, effectors over 98%.

The CDR3 covers 14 residues. Between the trimmed V and J ends, which lost 6 bases and 2 bases, there was a span of 12 bases. Germline V gene lookup returns CDR1 SGHDN and CDR2 FVKESK. Bulk TCR library preparation followed previously described methods with listed TCR primers. TCRdb redid the calling of the PCR reads with MiXCR, one entry per CDR3 protein. The table has roughly 100,000 distinct CDR3 sequences, 30% to 35% seen once; the top ten hold roughly 9.7%. This clonotype appeared a few times. As yet, its antigen is unknown. Investigators produced naive CD8 libraries from about 19,000 to 1,100,000 sorted cells, drawing on 10%, 30% or 50% RNA. Naive CD8 T cell sorting was performed on the CD8+CD4-CCR7+CD45RA+ phenotype.

The TCR was taken from a human donor in good health. Some libraries in this study had Jurkat cell RNA spiked in. The sample taken for sequencing was naive CD8+ T cells from blood, with Jurkat cell RNA spiked in. Subset in this sample: FACS-sorted CD8+CD4-CCR7+CD45RA+ naive T cells. This chain connects TRBV14 to TRBJ2-3, with D maybe TRBD1 (5 bases). The DNA of the CDR3 is TGTGCCAGCAGTAGGGGCCTCTACACAGATACGCAGTATTTT. It is translated as CASSRGLYTDTQYF.